This T cell receptor (beta chain) emerged from a study of CD8 T cells in Susac syndrome. Study details: Sequencing included Susac syndrome patients, six of them with active disease and about 8 in remission. Blood was drawn from Susac syndrome patients while they were therapy-naive, on corticosteroids, or on intravenous immunoglobulin alone.

Recently defined diagnostic criteria classed the Susac syndrome patients as definite or probable. Both CD4+ and CD8+ T cells were negatively isolated, and TEMRA cells underwent FACS enrichment. RNA in amounts of roughly 0.5 to 1 ug was reverse transcribed with random hexamers. TCRdb reanalysed the immunoSEQ multiplex PCR reads using MiXCR and keeps one entry per CDR3 protein. The top ten clones hold about 0.39% of a sample with 84,000 or so distinct CDR3 sequences, about 96% of them seen once. This clonotype was sampled from a human donor with Susac syndrome. Sequenced: CD8+ T cells from PBMCs.

CDR3 nucleotide sequence: TGCGCCAGCAGCCATACAGGGGGACTGAACACTGAAGCTTTCTTT. Protein sequence: CASSHTGGLNTEAFF. The rearrangement joins TRBV4-1 to TRBJ1-1; 8 bases agree with TRBD1. This CDR3 contains 15 residues. Germline CDR1 MGHRA, CDR2 YSYEKL. After removal of 3 bases from V and 0 bases from J, the junction contained 3 bases not matched to a gene.